The T cell receptor (beta chain) under discussion was sequenced for a study of low-dose radiotherapy and immunotherapy resistance in tumors. Study information: Fractions of 0.5 Gy went to Cohort 1 every 2 weeks, totaling 6.5 Gy. Cyclophosphamide infusions of 200 mg/m2 came every two weeks, one day before radiation-immunotherapy. Patients were given intravenous nivolumab 240 mg every two weeks plus ipilimumab 1 mg/kg every six weeks.

This clonotype has more than one count but fewer than ten. Amplification, which lasted 15 to 20 PCR cycles, used a constant-region primer and V-primer adapter to amplify TCRs. TCRdb redid the calling of the reads with MiXCR, one entry per CDR3 protein. The sample carries some 52,000 distinct CDR3 sequences, around 33% recorded once. Time point reported: after trial treatment. As for treatment: LDRT plus nivolumab, ipilimumab, low-dose cyclophosphamide and aspirin (RACIN trial). Patients who could take part had advanced solid tumors with no tumor-infiltrating lymphocytes. Germline V CDR1 and CDR2: SGHTA, FQGNSA. CDR3 length equals 14 residues. V lost 6 bases to trimming and J lost 4 bases, with 15 bases between them.

The sample consisted of PBMCs, taken after low-dose radiotherapy plus immunotherapy. This chain uses TRBV7-2 with TRBJ1-1, with D perhaps TRBD1 (5 bases). This TCR was sampled from a male donor with rectosigmoid adenocarcinoma. For the CDR3, the DNA is TGTGCCAGCAGGGGCCCCGGCGGGGGCACTGAAGCTTTCTTT. It specifies CASRGPGGGTEAFF.